These 19 T cell receptor beta chains share one sample of origin, sequenced in a study of somatic mutations in cytotoxic T cells in rheumatoid arthritis. The method was immunoSEQ multiplex PCR; TCRdb's version includes in-frame clones alone and lacks a portion of them. The sample yields more than 2,500 clones, more than 70% seen once. Sequenced material: CD8+ T cells sorted from blood. Source of these receptors: a woman aged 45-60 years with rheumatoid arthritis.

This clone was detected only once. J is TRBJ2-1 and V is TRBV10-3, with a possible D match to TRBD2 (6 bases). The CDR3 is 15 amino acids. Germline-derived CDR1 and CDR2 are ENHRY and SYGVKD. The V end lost 0 bases, the J end lost 5 bases, and 11 bases lay between the germline ends. CDR3 in DNA: TGTGCCATCAGTGAGTCAGGACTACTGAACAATGAGCAGTTCTTC. Translation gives CAISESGLLNNEQFF.

The chain employs TRBV7-9 and TRBJ1-2; 7 bases map to TRBD1. Germline V gene sequence: CDR1 SEHNR, CDR2 FQNEAQ (reference sequence). V shed 1 base and J 5 bases; nucleotides not matched to a gene: 4. This CDR3 has 14 residues. Written as DNA, the CDR3 is TGTGCCAGCAGCTTAGGGGACAGCGGGTATGGCTACACCTTC. Translating it yields CASSLGDSGYGYTF.

The genes are TRBV28 and TRBJ2-1; a weak D match, TRBD2 (6 bases). CDR1 is MDHEN and CDR2 is SYDVKM in the germline V gene. Trimming took 9 bases from V and 15 from J, leaving 21 bases between them. The CDR3 consists of 12 residues. The CDR3 region has the DNA TGTGCCAGTGGACTACCTAACTACAATCTGTTCTTC. Its translation: CASGLPNYNLFF.

The chain links TRBV28 to TRBJ2-7; no reliable D call. Germline CDR1 is MDHEN and CDR2 is SYDVKM. V lost 5 bases to trimming and J lost 3 bases, with 23 bases between them. The CDR3 is made up of 17 amino acids. CDR3 sequence reads: CASSPSIRDIYDYEQYF. CDR3 in DNA: TGTGCCAGCAGTCCTTCGATTCGCGACATCTATGACTACGAGCAGTACTTC. Looking up the rest from reference TRBV28 and TRBJ2-7 gives the full variable domain: DVKVTQSSRYLVKRTGEKVFLECVQDMDHENMFWYRQDPGLGLRLIYFSYDVKMKEKGDIPEGYSVSREKKERFSLILESASTNQTSMYLCASSPSIRDIYDYEQYFGPGTRLTVT.

The chain is built from TRBV27 and TRBJ2-3, with a tentative D call TRBD2 (6 bases). The germline CDR1 and CDR2 sequences are MNHEY and SMNVEV (reference sequence). The CDR3 consists of 24 residues. Trimming removed 2 bases from V and 2 bases from J, with 38 bases in between. CDR3 loop: CASSLQCVGGFRLGHERSTDTQYF. The CDR3 nucleotides read TGTGCCAGCAGTTTACAGTGTGTTGGGGGGTTTCGGCTTGGACACGAACGATCCACAGATACGCAGTATTTT.

The genes are TRBV27 and TRBJ2-1, with 10 nucleotides matching TRBD2. The CDR3 totals 16 residues. V shed 3 bases, J shed 2 bases, and the junction held 4 bases outside the gene matches. Germline V CDR1 and CDR2: MNHEY, SMNVEV (reference sequence). The chain's CDR3 is CASSFELAGTYNEQFF. CDR3 sequence (DNA): TGTGCCAGCAGTTTCGAACTAGCGGGAACCTACAATGAGCAGTTCTTC.

V is TRBV9 and J is TRBJ1-1; D may be TRBD1 (6 bases). Per the germline V gene, CDR1 is SGDLS and CDR2 is YYNGEE. This CDR3 has 16 residues. Trimming removed 3 bases at V and 2 bases at J, with 17 bases between. CDR3: CASSDSQGQKNTEAFF. CDR3 DNA sequence: TGTGCCAGCAGCGACTCCCAGGGACAAAAAAACACTGAAGCTTTCTTT. The full variable domain, its missing parts supplied by reference TRBV9 and TRBJ1-1, is DSGVTQTPKHLITATGQRVTLRCSPRSGDLSVYWYQQSLDQGLQFLIQYYNGEERAKGNILERFSAQQFPDLHSELNLSSLELGDSALYFCASSDSQGQKNTEAFFGQGTRLTVV.

The chain links TRBV27 to TRBJ1-2; unclear D gene. The ends were cut back, 3 bases at V and 0 bases at J, with 8 bases in the middle. The CDR3 length is 14 residues. The germline V gene has CDR1 MNHEY and CDR2 SMNVEV (reference sequence). CDR3 residues: CASSFGIANYGYTF. In DNA form, the CDR3 reads TGTGCCAGCAGTTTCGGGATAGCTAACTATGGCTACACCTTC.

Only one count was recorded for this clone. The V call is TRBV29-1, the J call TRBJ2-7; 7 bases fit TRBD1. J gave up 2 bases and V 2 bases, and 6 bases lay outside the gene matches. The CDR3 contains 14 residues. Per the germline V gene, CDR1 is SQVTM and CDR2 is ANQGSEA. CDR3 sequence reads: CSVELTGSPYEQYF. CDR3 in DNA: TGCAGCGTTGAATTGACAGGGAGCCCCTACGAGCAGTACTTC.

The V and J genes are TRBV28 and TRBJ1-1; the D gene is possibly TRBD1 (6 bases). Trimming left V 5 bases short and J 4 bases short, with 14 bases between. Germline assignment: CDR1 MDHEN and CDR2 SYDVKM. The CDR3 has 14 amino acids. This chain's CDR3 is CASSPRGWVTEAFF. CDR3 coding DNA: TGTGCCAGCAGTCCCAGGGGTTGGGTCACTGAAGCTTTCTTT.

As for this clone: The junction and the germline gene differ at one end; a read error may be behind it. This chain joins TRBV2 and TRBJ2-7; maybe TRBD2 (6 bases). CDR3 length: 16 amino acids. Germline CDR1 is SNHLY and CDR2 is FYNNEI. DNA for the CDR3: TGTGCCAGCAGTGAAGTAAGGGTCGGGGGTTTACGGGAGCGGTACTTC. Amino acids: CASSEVRVGGLRERYF. The full variable domain, completed using reference TRBV2 and TRBJ2-7, is EPEVTQTPSHQVTQMGQEVILRCVPISNHLYFYWYRQILGQKVEFLVSFYNNEISEKSEIFDDQFSVERPDGSNFTLKIRSTKLEDSAMYFCASSEVRVGGLRERYFGPGTRLTVT.

This clone was seen more than once but under ten times. This chain joins TRBV28 and TRBJ2-7; 8 bases are a match to TRBD1. Germline assignment: CDR1 MDHEN and CDR2 SYDVKM. This CDR3 contains 15 residues. J lost 4 bases, V lost 3 bases, and 8 bases had no gene match. The CDR3 loop reads CASSLQGASNYEQYF. CDR3 DNA sequence: TGTGCCAGCAGTTTGCAGGGGGCTAGTAATTACGAGCAGTACTTC.

The chain uses TRBV19 and TRBJ2-1; the D gene is possibly TRBD2 (5 bases). Germline lookup yields CDR1 LNHDA and CDR2 SQIVND (reference sequence). V lost 3 bases, J lost 4 bases, and 13 bases lay in between. The CDR3 contains 15 residues. Here the CDR3 reads CASSILSGPYNEQFF. CDR3 nucleotides: TGTGCCAGTAGTATCTTAAGCGGACCATACAATGAGCAGTTCTTC.

This clone was detected a few times. The rearrangement joins TRBV9 to TRBJ2-1; the D gene is possibly TRBD1 (5 bases). Per germline, CDR1 SGDLS and CDR2 YYNGEE. This CDR3 spans 16 amino acids. With 4 bases removed from V and 5 bases from J, the gap between germline ends came to 19 bases. The chain's CDR3 is CASSPSDKGVDNEQFF. The CDR3 bases are TGTGCCAGCAGCCCTTCGGACAAGGGCGTCGACAATGAGCAGTTCTTC.

The V call is TRBV11-3, the J call TRBJ2-2; 7 bases match TRBD2. The CDR3 runs to 18 residues. Germline CDR1 SGHNT, CDR2 YENEEA. Trimming removed 4 bases from V and 4 bases from J; junction bases left unmatched: 15. CDR3 protein: CASSSPQGAGAGTGELFF. CDR3 bases: TGTGCCAGCAGCTCCCCCCAGGGCGCGGGAGCGGGCACCGGGGAGCTGTTTTTT.

The V call is TRBV28, the J call TRBJ1-4; a possible D gene is TRBD1 (5 bases). The CDR3 sequence is 14 residues long. CDR1 is MDHEN and CDR2 is SYDVKM in the germline V gene. Deletions cut 10 bases from V and 0 bases from J, with 12 bases between. CDR3 nucleotide sequence: TGTGCCACCCGAGACAGAGCAACTAATGAAAAACTGTTTTTT. It specifies CATRDRATNEKLFF.

The V gene is TRBV27, the J gene TRBJ2-7; tentatively, D is TRBD1 (6 bases). CDR3 length: 14 residues. V dropped 3 bases and J dropped 3 bases, with 12 bases sitting between them. CDR1 and CDR2 (germline): MNHEY, SMNVEV (reference sequence). CDR3 DNA: TGTGCCAGCAGTTTGGGGACAACTATCTACGAGCAGTACTTC. It translates to CASSLGTTIYEQYF.

V and J are TRBV28 and TRBJ1-4; D possibly corresponds to TRBD1 (6 bases). The CDR3 spans 11 residues. Trimming pared 6 bases from V and 8 bases from J, leaving 7 bases between. CDR1 MDHEN and CDR2 SYDVKM come from the germline V gene. The CDR3 bases are TGTGCCAGCAGGGACAGCGAAAAACTGTTTTTT. It yields the protein CASRDSEKLFF.

CDR3 sequence: CASAAGTASNGYTF. The CDR3 bases are TGTGCCAGCGCGGCCGGGACAGCGTCGAATGGCTACACCTTC. The rearrangement uses TRBV27 and TRBJ1-2; 7 bases match TRBD1. The CDR3 runs to 14 residues. J gave up 6 bases and V 8 bases, and 12 bases lay outside the gene matches. Germline loops: CDR1 MNHEY, CDR2 SMNVEV (reference sequence).